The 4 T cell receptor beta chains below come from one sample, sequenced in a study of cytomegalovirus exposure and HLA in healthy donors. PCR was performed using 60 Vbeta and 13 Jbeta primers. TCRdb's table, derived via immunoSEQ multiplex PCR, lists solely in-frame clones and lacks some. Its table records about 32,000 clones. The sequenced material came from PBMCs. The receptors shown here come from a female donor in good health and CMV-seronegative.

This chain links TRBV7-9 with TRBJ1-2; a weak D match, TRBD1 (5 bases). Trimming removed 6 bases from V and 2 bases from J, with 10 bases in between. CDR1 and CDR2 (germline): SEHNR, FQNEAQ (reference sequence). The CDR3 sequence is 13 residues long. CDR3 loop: CASSRDRNYGYTF. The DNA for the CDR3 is TGTGCCAGCAGTCGCGACAGAAACTATGGCTACACCTTC.

The CDR3 DNA follows: TGTGCCAGCAGCGTAGCCTCTACTAGCGGGGGTTCCTACGAGCAGTACTTC. Encoded protein: CASSVASTSGGSYEQYF. The chain combines TRBV9 with TRBJ2-7, with 11 nucleotides matching TRBD2. V lost 0 bases to trimming and J lost 1 base; unmatched junction nucleotides: 6. This CDR3 spans 17 amino acids. Looked up from germline, CDR1 is SGDLS and CDR2 is YYNGEE. The entire variable domain, with the rest obtained from reference TRBV9 and TRBJ2-7, is as follows: DSGVTQTPKHLITATGQRVTLRCSPRSGDLSVYWYQQSLDQGLQFLIQYYNGEERAKGNILERFSAQQFPDLHSELNLSSLELGDSALYFCASSVASTSGGSYEQYFGPGTRLTVT.

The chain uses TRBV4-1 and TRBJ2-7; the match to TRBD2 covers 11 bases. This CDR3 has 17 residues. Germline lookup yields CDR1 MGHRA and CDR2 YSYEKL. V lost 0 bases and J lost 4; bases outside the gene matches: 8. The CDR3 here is CASSQDWLAGGIYEQYF. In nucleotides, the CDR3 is TGCGCCAGCAGCCAAGATTGGCTAGCGGGGGGCATATACGAGCAGTACTTC.

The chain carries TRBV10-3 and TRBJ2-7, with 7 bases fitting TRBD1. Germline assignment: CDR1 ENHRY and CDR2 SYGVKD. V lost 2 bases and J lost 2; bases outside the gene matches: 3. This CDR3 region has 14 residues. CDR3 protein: CAISERQGTYEQYF. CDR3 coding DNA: TGTGCCATCAGTGAGCGACAGGGAACCTACGAGCAGTACTTC.